The rows below give T cell receptor beta chains drawn from one sample of a study of human T cells and chemical hapten exposure. MiXCR was run by TCRdb on the RACE reads, yielding one entry per CDR3 protein. The sample lists tens of thousands of distinct CDR3 sequences; about 10% were seen once. This material consisted of whole blood, taken in connection with sensitization to the hapten diphenylcyclopropenone (DPC). These receptors were obtained from a man aged 35-49 years with alopecia areata. Some clones in this sample may be carry-over from other donors' samples. Each CDR3 is given with its conserved first and last residue. The order of the fields is D gene, J gene, CDR3 length, clone size, V gene, CDR3 DNA, CDR3 protein. A D gene is named only where the DNA matches it firmly. The size entry is marked missing in some rows and otherwise reads once, few, many or a size class.

d_call: TRBD2; j_call: TRBJ2-3; cdr3_length: 16; clone_size: -; v_call: TRBV7-9; cdr3_nt: TGTGCCAGCTCGGGACTAGCGGCCACGCTTACAGATACGCAGTATTTT; cdr3_aa: CASSGLAATLTDTQYF
d_call: -; j_call: TRBJ2-1; cdr3_length: 16; clone_size: few; v_call: TRBV5-1; cdr3_nt: TGCGCCAGCAGCTTCTTCCGGGTCAGCTCCTACAATGAGCAGTTCTTC; cdr3_aa: CASSFFRVSSYNEQFF
d_call: TRBD2; j_call: TRBJ2-3; cdr3_length: 18; clone_size: few; v_call: TRBV6-2/TRBV6-3; cdr3_nt: TGTGCCAGCAGTTACCTAACCGGGACTAGCGGGAGCGCAGATACGCAGTATTTT; cdr3_aa: CASSYLTGTSGSADTQYF
d_call: TRBD1; j_call: TRBJ2-7; cdr3_length: 13; clone_size: many; v_call: TRBV28; cdr3_nt: TGTGCCAGCAGTTCGGGGACAGGGTTAGAGCAGTACTTC; cdr3_aa: CASSSGTGLEQYF
d_call: -; j_call: TRBJ2-7; cdr3_length: 13; clone_size: few; v_call: TRBV6-1; cdr3_nt: TGTGCCAGCAGCCCGGACGCTTCCTACGAGCAGTACTTC; cdr3_aa: CASSPDASYEQYF
d_call: -; j_call: TRBJ1-1; cdr3_length: 12; clone_size: few; v_call: TRBV29-1; cdr3_nt: TGCAGCCCGTTAGTTTTGAGGACTGAAGCTTTCTTT; cdr3_aa: CSPLVLRTEAFF
d_call: -; j_call: TRBJ2-6; cdr3_length: 14; clone_size: many; v_call: TRBV20-1; cdr3_nt: TGCAGTGCTAGCTTGCAGTCTGGGGCCAACGTCCTGACTTTC; cdr3_aa: CSASLQSGANVLTF
d_call: -; j_call: TRBJ1-1; cdr3_length: 15; clone_size: few; v_call: TRBV18; cdr3_nt: TGTGCCAGCTCACCATCGAAAACAGGGAACACTGAAGCTTTCTTT; cdr3_aa: CASSPSKTGNTEAFF
d_call: -; j_call: TRBJ1-1; cdr3_length: 14; clone_size: many; v_call: TRBV12-3/TRBV12-4; cdr3_nt: TGTGCCAGCAGTGCAGGGGCAATGAACACTGAAGCTTTCTTT; cdr3_aa: CASSAGAMNTEAFF
d_call: -; j_call: TRBJ1-4; cdr3_length: 15; clone_size: -; v_call: TRBV25-1; cdr3_nt: TGTGCCAGCAGTGACGTGGCGGCCCCTAATGAAAAACTGTTTTTT; cdr3_aa: CASSDVAAPNEKLFF
d_call: -; j_call: TRBJ1-1; cdr3_length: 14; clone_size: few; v_call: TRBV20-1; cdr3_nt: TGCAGTGCTAGAACGGGACCCCAGAACACTGAAGCTTTCTTT; cdr3_aa: CSARTGPQNTEAFF
d_call: -; j_call: TRBJ2-1; cdr3_length: 14; clone_size: -; v_call: TRBV9; cdr3_nt: TGTGCCAGCAGCGTAGAAGGAGGGGGGAATGAGCAGTTCTTC; cdr3_aa: CASSVEGGGNEQFF
d_call: -; j_call: TRBJ1-2; cdr3_length: 14; clone_size: many; v_call: TRBV10-3; cdr3_nt: TGTGCCATCAGTGAGTCTGGTCTCAACTATGGCTACACCTTC; cdr3_aa: CAISESGLNYGYTF
d_call: TRBD1; j_call: TRBJ1-2; cdr3_length: 13; clone_size: many; v_call: TRBV12-3/TRBV12-4; cdr3_nt: TGTGCCAGCAGCCGCGACAGGGATTATGGCTACACCTTC; cdr3_aa: CASSRDRDYGYTF
d_call: TRBD1; j_call: TRBJ2-7; cdr3_length: 16; clone_size: -; v_call: TRBV2; cdr3_nt: TGTGCCAGCTACCTGATCCGACAGGGAGTTGGTTACGAGCAGTACTTC; cdr3_aa: CASYLIRQGVGYEQYF
d_call: -; j_call: TRBJ2-3; cdr3_length: 14; clone_size: -; v_call: TRBV6-1; cdr3_nt: TGTGCCAGCAGTGAAGGAGGAAGCACAGATACGCAGTATTTT; cdr3_aa: CASSEGGSTDTQYF
d_call: -; j_call: TRBJ1-1; cdr3_length: 16; clone_size: many; v_call: TRBV9; cdr3_nt: TGTGCCAGCAGCCCCCACCAAATGGCAGGGAACACTGAAGCTTTCTTT; cdr3_aa: CASSPHQMAGNTEAFF
d_call: -; j_call: TRBJ2-7; cdr3_length: 15; clone_size: -; v_call: TRBV7-4; cdr3_nt: TGTGCCAGCAGCCCTCGCCCCGGTGCCTCCTACGAGCAGTACTTC; cdr3_aa: CASSPRPGASYEQYF
d_call: -; j_call: TRBJ2-3; cdr3_length: 10; clone_size: many; v_call: TRBV29-1; cdr3_nt: TGCAGCGGAGAGGGAGATACGCAGTATTTT; cdr3_aa: CSGEGDTQYF
d_call: -; j_call: TRBJ1-5; cdr3_length: 15; clone_size: -; v_call: TRBV7-2; cdr3_nt: TGTGCCAGCAGCTTAACGGGGATGGGCAATCAGCCCCAGCATTTT; cdr3_aa: CASSLTGMGNQPQHF
d_call: TRBD1; j_call: TRBJ2-4; cdr3_length: 15; clone_size: -; v_call: TRBV12-3/TRBV12-4; cdr3_nt: TGTGCCAGCAGTGCCGGGACAGTAGCCAAAAACATTCAGTACTTC; cdr3_aa: CASSAGTVAKNIQYF
d_call: TRBD1; j_call: TRBJ2-3; cdr3_length: 16; clone_size: -; v_call: TRBV7-3; cdr3_nt: TGTGCCAGCAGTCTCCTGACAGGGATCGGCACAGATACGCAGTATTTT; cdr3_aa: CASSLLTGIGTDTQYF
d_call: TRBD2; j_call: TRBJ2-1; cdr3_length: 14; clone_size: few; v_call: TRBV30; cdr3_nt: TGTGCCTGGAGTGTACCGTGGGAGGGGAATGAGCAGTTCTTC; cdr3_aa: CAWSVPWEGNEQFF
d_call: TRBD1; j_call: TRBJ1-1; cdr3_length: 16; clone_size: many; v_call: TRBV24-1; cdr3_nt: TGTGCCACCCACTTACCGGGACAGGGAGAACATTTTGAAGCTTTCTTT; cdr3_aa: CATHLPGQGEHFEAFF
d_call: -; j_call: TRBJ2-2; cdr3_length: 14; clone_size: -; v_call: TRBV6-5; cdr3_nt: TGTGCCAGCAGTTTCACTACGAACACCGGGGAGCTGTTTTTT; cdr3_aa: CASSFTTNTGELFF
d_call: -; j_call: TRBJ2-3; cdr3_length: 15; clone_size: few; v_call: TRBV4-3; cdr3_nt: TGCGCCAGCAGCCAAGGCACGGGAGACTCTTATACGCAGTATTTT; cdr3_aa: CASSQGTGDSYTQYF
d_call: -; j_call: TRBJ1-4; cdr3_length: 15; clone_size: few; v_call: TRBV7-2; cdr3_nt: TGTGCCAGCAGCTTACGGCCGCGGAAAAATGAAAAACTGTTTTTT; cdr3_aa: CASSLRPRKNEKLFF